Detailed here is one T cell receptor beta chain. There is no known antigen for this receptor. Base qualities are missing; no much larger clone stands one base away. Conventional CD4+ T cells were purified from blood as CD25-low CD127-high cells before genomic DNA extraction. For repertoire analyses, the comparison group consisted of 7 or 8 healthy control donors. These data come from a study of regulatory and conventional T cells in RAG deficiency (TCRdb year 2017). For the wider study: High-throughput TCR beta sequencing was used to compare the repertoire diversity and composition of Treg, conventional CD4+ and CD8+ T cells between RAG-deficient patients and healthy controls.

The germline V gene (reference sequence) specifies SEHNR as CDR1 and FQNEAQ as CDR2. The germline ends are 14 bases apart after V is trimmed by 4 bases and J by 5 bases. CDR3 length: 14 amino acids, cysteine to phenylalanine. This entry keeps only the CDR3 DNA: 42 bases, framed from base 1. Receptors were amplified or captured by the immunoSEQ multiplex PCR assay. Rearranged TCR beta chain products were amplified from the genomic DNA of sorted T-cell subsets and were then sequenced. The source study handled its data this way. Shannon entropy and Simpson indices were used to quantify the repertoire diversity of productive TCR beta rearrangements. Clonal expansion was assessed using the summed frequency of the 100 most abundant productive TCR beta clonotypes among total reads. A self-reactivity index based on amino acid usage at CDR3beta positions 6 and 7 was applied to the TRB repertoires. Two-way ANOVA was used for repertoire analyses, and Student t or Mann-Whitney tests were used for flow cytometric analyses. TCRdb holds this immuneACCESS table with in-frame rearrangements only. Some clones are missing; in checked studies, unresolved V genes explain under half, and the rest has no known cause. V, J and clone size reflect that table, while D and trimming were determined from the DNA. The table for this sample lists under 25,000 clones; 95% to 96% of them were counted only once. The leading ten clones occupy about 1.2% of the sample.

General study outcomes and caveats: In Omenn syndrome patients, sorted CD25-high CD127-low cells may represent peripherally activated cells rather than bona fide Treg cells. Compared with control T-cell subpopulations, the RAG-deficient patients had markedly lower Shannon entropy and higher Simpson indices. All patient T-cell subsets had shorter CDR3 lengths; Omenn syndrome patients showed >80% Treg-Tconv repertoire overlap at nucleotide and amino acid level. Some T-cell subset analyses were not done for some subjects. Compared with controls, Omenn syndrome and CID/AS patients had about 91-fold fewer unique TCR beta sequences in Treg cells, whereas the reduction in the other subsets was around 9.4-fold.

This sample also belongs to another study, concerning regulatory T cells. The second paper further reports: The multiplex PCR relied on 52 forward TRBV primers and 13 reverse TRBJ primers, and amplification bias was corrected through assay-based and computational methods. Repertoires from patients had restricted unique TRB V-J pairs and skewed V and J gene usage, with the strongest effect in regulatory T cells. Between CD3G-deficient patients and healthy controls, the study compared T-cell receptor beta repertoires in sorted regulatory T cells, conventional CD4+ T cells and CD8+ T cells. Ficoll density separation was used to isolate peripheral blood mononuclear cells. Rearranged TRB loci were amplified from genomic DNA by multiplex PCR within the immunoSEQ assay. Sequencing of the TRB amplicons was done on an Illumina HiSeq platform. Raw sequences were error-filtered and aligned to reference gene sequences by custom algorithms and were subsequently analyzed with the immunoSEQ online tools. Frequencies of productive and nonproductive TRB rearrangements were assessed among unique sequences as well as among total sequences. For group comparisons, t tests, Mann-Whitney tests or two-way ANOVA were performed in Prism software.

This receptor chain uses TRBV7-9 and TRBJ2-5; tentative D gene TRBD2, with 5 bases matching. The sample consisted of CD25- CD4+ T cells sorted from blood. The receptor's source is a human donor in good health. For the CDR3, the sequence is CASSSRSRGETQYF. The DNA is TGTGCCAGCAGCTCCCGGTCCCGCGGGGAGACCCAGTACTTC.